Listed here are 23 T cell receptor beta chains from one sample, sequenced in a study of alternative splicing in chronic myeloid leukemia remission. Each library started from around 1 ug total RNA with poly-A enrichment. TCRdb re-called the bulk RNA-seq reads and shows each CDR3 protein once, DNA omitted. The sample includes 350 or so distinct CDR3 sequences, roughly 98% of them seen just once. Material: PBMCs. Receptors originate from a person aged 25 to 49 in good health.

J is TRBJ1-1 and V is TRBV27. This CDR3 has 13 amino acids. Germline-derived CDR1 and CDR2 are MNHEY and SMNVEV (reference sequence). CDR3 loop: CASSLLMNTEAFF.

This chain uses TRBV12-3 or TRBV12-4 with TRBJ1-1; the TRBD1 assignment by TCRdb is unverifiable without DNA. CDR3 size: 16 residues. The CDR3 region is CASSPDTGTLNTEAFF.

The CDR3 loop is CASSTLDTQYF. The V and J genes are TRBV2 and TRBJ2-3. Germline loops: CDR1 SNHLY, CDR2 FYNNEI. The CDR3 consists of 11 residues. Supplemented by reference TRBV2 and TRBJ2-3, the full variable domain reads EPEVTQTPSHQVTQMGQEVILRCVPISNHLYFYWYRQILGQKVEFLVSFYNNEISEKSEIFDDQFSVERPDGSNFTLKIRSTKLEDSAMYFCASSTLDTQYFGPGTRLTVL.

This clonotype occurred once. This chain links TRBV11-1 with TRBJ2-1; the D call of TRBD1 rests on TCRdb alone, since no DNA is present to check it. The CDR3 loop spans 18 amino acids. CDR1 is SGHAT and CDR2 is FQDESV in the germline V gene (reference sequence). CDR3 amino acids: CASSPGGGKMTGGNEQFF. The variable domain in full, completed from reference TRBV11-1 and TRBJ2-1, reads EAEVAQSPRYKITEKSQAVAFWCDPISGHATLYWYRQILGQGPELLVQFQDESVVDDSQLPKDRFSAERLKGVDSTLKIQPAELGDSAMYLCASSPGGGKMTGGNEQFFGPGTRLTVL.

The chain combines TRBV28 with TRBJ1-6. CDR1 and CDR2 (germline): MDHEN, SYDVKM. This CDR3 has 16 residues. The CDR3: CASSIRGQGDNSPLHF.

This chain's CDR3 is CASSLRDMNTEAFF. The rearrangement uses TRBV18 and TRBJ1-1. The CDR3 is 14 amino acids. Germline V lookup: CDR1 KGHSH, CDR2 LQKENI.

The sample holds one count of this clonotype. The rearrangement joins TRBV20-1 to TRBJ2-7; absent DNA, TCRdb's TRBD2 call cannot be checked. The CDR3 contains 15 residues. Germline V gene data show CDR1 as DFQATT and CDR2 as SNEGSKA (reference sequence). The CDR3 sequence: CSARQTGTSGSSQYF.

The genes are TRBV10-3 and TRBJ1-4. The germline CDR1 and CDR2 sequences are ENHRY and SYGVKD. The CDR3 is made up of 13 amino acids. The CDR3 region is CAISDREDEKLFF.

V gene TRBV10-3 combines with J gene TRBJ2-3; TCRdb names TRBD1, which stays unverified in the absence of DNA. The CDR3 runs to 14 residues. Germline values: CDR1 ENHRY, CDR2 SYGVKD. The CDR3 sequence: CAISRQGPTDTQYF.

The V call is TRBV7-9, the J call TRBJ2-2; absent DNA, TCRdb's TRBD2 call cannot be checked. The CDR3 runs to 12 residues. Germline CDR1 reads SEHNR; CDR2 reads FQNEAQ (reference sequence). CDR3 region: CASSRDGGELFF.

The V call is TRBV4-2, the J call TRBJ1-3. Germline CDR1 is LGHNA and CDR2 is YNFKEQ. This CDR3 region has 18 residues. The CDR3 here is CASSQDPRVGGPGNTMYF.

The chain carries TRBV7-9 and TRBJ2-1. The CDR3 has 10 amino acids. CDR1 is SEHNR, CDR2 FQNEAQ, per germline (reference sequence). CDR3 amino acids: CASSLAEQFF.

This rearrangement joins TRBV11-1 to TRBJ1-5. This CDR3 contains 13 residues. Germline CDR1 SGHAT, CDR2 FQDESV (reference sequence). The CDR3 loop reads CASSSGNRQPQHF.

The chain uses TRBV5-8 and TRBJ2-3; checking the TCRdb D call of TRBD2 is not possible without DNA. The germline gives CDR1 SGHTS, CDR2 YDEGEE. This CDR3 has 16 amino acids. The CDR3 spells CASSTGTSRHTDTQYF. Drawing the rest from reference TRBV5-8 and TRBJ2-3, the complete variable domain is EAGVTQSPTHLIKTRGQQATLRCSPISGHTSVYWYQQALGLGLQFLLWYDEGEERNRGNFPPRFSGRQFPNYSSELNVNALELEDSALYLCASSTGTSRHTDTQYFGPGTRLTVL.

The genes are TRBV20-1 and TRBJ2-1; TCRdb indicates TRBD2, and absent DNA this call remains unverified. The CDR3 is 13 amino acids. Germline CDR1 and CDR2: DFQATT and SNEGSKA (reference sequence). The CDR3 is CSARRGANNEQFF.

The chain couples TRBV6-5 to TRBJ1-1. The germline V gene encodes CDR1 MNHEY and CDR2 SVGAGI. The CDR3 is 16 amino acids. The CDR3 region is CASSPWGSGRNTEAFF.

This clonotype was seen a handful of times. The V and J genes are TRBV6-4 and TRBJ2-1; TCRdb's assignment of TRBD2 cannot be checked, as there is no DNA. CDR3 length: 15 amino acids. Germline V lookup: CDR1 MRHNA, CDR2 SNTAGT. Here the CDR3 reads CASSDSTSGSNEQFF.

The gene calls are TRBV5-1 and TRBJ1-1; TCRdb's D gene call, TRBD1, goes unchecked for lack of DNA. From germline, CDR1 is SGHRS and CDR2 YFSETQ. This CDR3 region has 16 residues. The CDR3 sequence: CASSLDAPGRGTEAFF.

This chain joins TRBV5-1 and TRBJ2-7; without DNA, the TCRdb call of TRBD1 cannot be checked. CDR3 length equals 15 residues. Germline CDR1 is SGHRS and CDR2 is YFSETQ. The CDR3 loop reads CASSYGTGNSYEQYF.

V and J are TRBV9 and TRBJ1-1; TCRdb lists TRBD1, though no DNA is available to test this call. Germline V lookup: CDR1 SGDLS, CDR2 YYNGEE. This CDR3 contains 10 residues. CDR3 in amino acids: CASRTGDAFF.

This chain links TRBV5-6 with TRBJ1-2. The CDR3 totals 15 residues. Germline CDR1 SGHDT, CDR2 YYEEEE. CDR3 amino acids: CASSPRMAGTYGYTF.

The CDR3: CASSSPGQGSNTEAFF. The chain carries TRBV6-6 and TRBJ1-1; checking the TCRdb D call of TRBD1 is not possible without DNA. The CDR3 is 16 amino acids. CDR1 and CDR2 from the germline V gene are MNHNY and SVGAGI (reference sequence).

The chain uses TRBV24-1 and TRBJ2-3; TCRdb's D call of TRBD1 is untestable without DNA. This CDR3 is 15 amino acids long. Germline loops: CDR1 KGHDR, CDR2 SFDVKD. The CDR3 here is CATSVRQGSTDTQYF.